These 21 T cell receptor beta chains came from one sample sequenced in a study of cytomegalovirus exposure and HLA in healthy donors. In the PCR, 60 Vbeta and 13 Jbeta primers were used. The repertoire was sequenced with immunoSEQ multiplex PCR; TCRdb's copy has only in-frame clones and lacks some. The table has about 200,000 clones, more than 65% seen once. The sequencing input was PBMCs. Receptors were obtained from a man aged 45-60 years in good health and CMV-seronegative.

V and J are TRBV6-6 and TRBJ2-7, with D possibly being TRBD2 (7 bases). Germline V gives CDR1 MNHNY, CDR2 SVGAGI (reference sequence). There are 13 residues in the CDR3. Trimming pared 5 bases from V and 6 bases from J, leaving 14 bases between. CDR3 in amino acids: CASSGGATSEQYF. Written as DNA, the CDR3 is TGTGCCAGCAGTGGGGGGGCGACCAGCGAGCAGTACTTC.

V is TRBV30 and J is TRBJ2-5; 12 bases fit TRBD2. Germline lookup yields CDR1 GTSNPN and CDR2 SVGIG (reference sequence). The V segment lost 2 bases and the J segment 2 bases; nucleotides outside the gene matches: 3. The CDR3 runs 15 residues. The CDR3 region has the DNA TGTGCCTGGAGTTCGGGACTAGCGGGTCAAGAGACCCAGTACTTC. Residues: CAWSSGLAGQETQYF.

This clone was recorded a few times. This chain uses TRBV14 with TRBJ1-1; tentative D call: TRBD1 (6 bases). In germline, CDR1 is SGHDN, CDR2 FVKESK. This CDR3 spans 14 amino acids. V shed 3 bases and J shed 7 bases, with 15 bases lying between them. CDR3 amino acids: CASSHTHRVIEAFF. CDR3 coding DNA: TGTGCCAGCAGCCACACACACAGGGTTATTGAAGCTTTCTTT.

This clone has a handful of counts. The genes are TRBV6-5 and TRBJ2-7; 9 bases line up with TRBD1. The CDR3 loop spans 15 amino acids. J gave up 2 bases and V 0 bases, and 2 bases lay outside the gene matches. Germline V gene data show CDR1 as MNHEY and CDR2 as SVGAGI. Written as DNA, the CDR3 is TGTGCCAGCAGTTACTCGGGACAGGGCACCTACGAGCAGTACTTC. Translating it yields CASSYSGQGTYEQYF.

The chain has TRBV21-1 and TRBJ1-1; the DNA was not used to check the table's D call, TRBD1. TRBV21-1 is reported as a pseudogene. This CDR3 comprises 14 residues. Written as DNA, the CDR3 is TGTGCCAGCAGCAAAGTCCAGGGGAACACTGAAGCTTTCTTT. Protein product: CASSKVQGNTEAFF.

The rearrangement uses TRBV6-5 and TRBJ1-1; D is undetermined. Trimming took 1 base from V and 5 from J, leaving 8 bases between them. This CDR3 is built from 13 residues. Germline V CDR1 and CDR2: MNHEY, SVGAGI. The CDR3: CASSYFPGTEAFF. The CDR3 DNA is TGTGCCAGCAGTTACTTCCCGGGGACTGAAGCTTTCTTT.

This chain connects TRBV5-8 to TRBJ2-2; 7 bases map to TRBD1. The germline gives CDR1 SGHTS, CDR2 YDEGEE. Trimming removed 1 base from V and 4 bases from J; junction bases left unmatched: 4. This CDR3 comprises 15 residues. The CDR3 here is CASSLLQGSTGELFF. The CDR3 DNA sequence: TGTGCCAGCAGCTTGCTACAGGGGAGCACCGGGGAGCTGTTTTTT.

The chain couples TRBV10-3 to TRBJ2-5; the D gene is possibly TRBD1 (5 bases). The CDR3 is 15 residues long. Germline values: CDR1 ENHRY, CDR2 SYGVKD. Trimming stripped 4 bases from V and 5 bases from J, with 17 bases between. CDR3 nucleotide sequence: TGTGCCATCAGTGTTAATGAGGCCAGGGTGGAGACCCAGTACTTC. Protein product: CAISVNEARVETQYF.

This chain uses TRBV19 with TRBJ2-4, with 10 positions matching TRBD1. The germline V gene encodes CDR1 LNHDA and CDR2 SQIVND (reference sequence). Trimming cost V 3 bases and J 7 bases; bases outside gene matches: 12. The CDR3 is 17 residues long. CDR3 coding DNA: TGTGCCAGTAGTATGGCGGGCTCTGGACAGGGGGGGAACATTCAGTACTTC. As protein: CASSMAGSGQGGNIQYF. The full variable domain, in which reference TRBV19 and TRBJ2-4 provide the parts outside the CDR3, is DGGITQSPKYLFRKEGQNVTLSCEQNLNHDAMYWYRQDPGQGLRLIYYSQIVNDFQKGDIAEGYSVSREKKESFPLTVTSAQKNPTAFYLCASSMAGSGQGGNIQYFGAGTRLSVL.

The rearrangement joins TRBV27 to TRBJ2-7; possibly TRBD2 for D (5 bases). V was shortened by 4 bases and J by 3 bases, with 19 bases between the two germline ends. Germline CDR1 reads MNHEY; CDR2 reads SMNVEV (reference sequence). CDR3 length: 16 amino acids. The CDR3 loop reads CASSYAWGDTSYEQYF. CDR3 sequence (DNA): TGTGCCAGCAGTTACGCCTGGGGAGACACTAGCTACGAGCAGTACTTC.

The chain links TRBV7-9 to TRBJ2-2, with 8 bases that match TRBD1. The J segment lost 4 bases and the V segment lost 4 bases, leaving 8 bases of the junction unmatched. Germline CDR1 SEHNR, CDR2 FQNEAQ (reference sequence). The CDR3 covers 16 residues. The chain's CDR3 is CASSSRGRGPTGELFF. The CDR3 nucleotides are TGTGCCAGCAGCTCACGAGGCAGGGGGCCCACCGGGGAGCTGTTTTTT.

This clone was seen more than once but under ten times. The genes are TRBV2 and TRBJ2-2; D gene uncertain. The V gene's germline CDR1 is SNHLY and CDR2 FYNNEI. Trimming removed 10 bases from V and 1 base from J, with 16 bases in between. The CDR3 is 15 residues long. The CDR3 is CAIFVQRKNTGELFF. The CDR3 DNA reads as TGTGCCATCTTCGTTCAGCGAAAGAACACCGGGGAGCTGTTTTTT.

The V and J genes are TRBV4-1 and TRBJ2-6; 10 nucleotides agree with TRBD1. In germline, CDR1 is MGHRA, CDR2 YSYEKL. The CDR3 length is 19 residues. The V and J ends lost 2 bases and 3 bases, in that order; junction bases with no gene match: 10. The CDR3 sequence: CASSQRPRQGAYGANVLTF. The DNA of the CDR3 is TGCGCCAGCAGCCAACGGCCCCGACAGGGGGCGTATGGGGCCAACGTCCTGACTTTC.

The chain recombines TRBV5-4 with TRBJ2-7; D is undetermined. V lost 2 bases and J lost 5, with 8 bases in between. The CDR3 loop spans 12 amino acids. Germline CDR1 reads SGHNT; CDR2 reads YYREEE (reference sequence). CDR3 in amino acids: CASSLVENEQYF. The DNA of the CDR3 is TGTGCCAGCAGCTTAGTAGAGAACGAGCAGTACTTC.

V gene TRBV5-1 combines with J gene TRBJ1-2; maybe TRBD1 (6 bases). Per the germline V gene, CDR1 is SGHRS and CDR2 is YFSETQ. The V end lost 3 bases, the J end lost 11 bases, and 20 bases lay between the germline ends. CDR3 length: 14 residues. CDR3 coding DNA: TGCGCCAGCAGCTCCGGACAGATTTATGGTGGGTACACCTTC. Its translation is CASSSGQIYGGYTF.

This clone was recorded once. This chain uses TRBV28 with TRBJ2-1, with D unclear. There are 11 residues in the CDR3. Germline values: CDR1 MDHEN, CDR2 SYDVKM. Trimming removed 2 bases from V and 8 bases from J, with 4 bases in between. CDR3 sequence: CASSLLHEQFF. The CDR3 coding sequence is TGTGCCAGCAGTTTACTCCATGAGCAGTTCTTC.

The chain uses TRBV13 and TRBJ1-1; D perhaps matches TRBD1 (5 bases). The germline V and J ends were trimmed by 1 base and 0 bases, with 15 bases remaining between them. CDR1 and CDR2 (germline): PRHDT, FYEKMQ (reference sequence). The CDR3 extends over 17 amino acids. CDR3 protein: CASSLAGAGFLNTEAFF. The CDR3 DNA is TGTGCCAGCAGCTTAGCCGGGGCGGGATTTTTGAACACTGAAGCTTTCTTT.

The V and J genes are TRBV28 and TRBJ1-1; D gene uncertain. This CDR3 contains 12 residues. Germline loops: CDR1 MDHEN, CDR2 SYDVKM. V shed 6 bases and J shed 5 bases, with 10 bases lying between them. CDR3 sequence reads: CASSLRRTEAFF. CDR3 in DNA: TGTGCCAGCAGCCTACGGCGGACTGAAGCTTTCTTT.

The chain uses TRBV5-1 and TRBJ2-1; 11 bases line up with TRBD2. CDR3 length: 16 amino acids. Germline V gene data show CDR1 as SGHRS and CDR2 as YFSETQ. J was trimmed by 6 bases and V by 3 bases; bases with no gene match: 8. DNA for the CDR3: TGCGCCAGCAGCTCCTTAGCGGGAGGGGGGGGCAATGAGCAGTTCTTC. Its translation: CASSSLAGGGGNEQFF.

The rearrangement joins TRBV7-8 to TRBJ2-7; D may be TRBD2 (5 bases). This CDR3 is built from 14 residues. The V and J ends lost 1 base and 2 bases respectively, with 9 bases between them. Looked up from germline, CDR1 is SGHVS and CDR2 is FQNEAQ. The CDR3 is CASSLGSTTYEQYF. The CDR3 DNA reads as TGTGCCAGCAGCTTAGGTTCGACTACCTACGAGCAGTACTTC.

This chain connects TRBV12-5 to TRBJ1-2; 10 bases agree with TRBD1. The junction had 11 bases not matched to a gene; V was cut back by 2 bases and J by 8 bases. CDR1 and CDR2 from the germline V gene are LGHNT and FRNRAP. The CDR3 is made up of 16 amino acids. The CDR3 spells CASGLPLGTGEGGYTF. The CDR3 DNA reads as TGTGCTAGTGGTTTGCCCTTGGGGACAGGGGAAGGCGGCTACACCTTC.